This TCR beta chain appears in the sequencing data of a study of beta chain features in type 1 diabetes. The V gene lost 6 bases and the J gene lost 5 bases, with 13 bases spanning the gap. The CDR3 runs 13 residues. Per the germline V gene, CDR1 is SNHLY and CDR2 is FYNNEI. Expressed TCRB transcripts were sequenced, since all the RNA that had been isolated was reverse transcribed. Measured with immunoSEQ multiplex PCR; TCRdb has only the in-frame clones, and not every one. The table has nearly 350,000 clones, roughly 8% seen once. This clone was counted at least ten times. The J gene is TRBJ1-1, the V gene TRBV2, with D tentatively TRBD1 (5 bases). The clonotype originates from a woman aged 18-30 years in good health. Source material: central memory CD4+ T cells from blood. The CDR3 sequence: CASSQGRQTEAFF. DNA of the CDR3: TGTGCCAGCAGCCAGGGCCGGCAGACTGAAGCTTTCTTT.